This T cell receptor beta chain was observed in a study of shared clonotypes between healthy human individuals. Here immunoSEQ multiplex PCR was the method, and the copy in TCRdb shows in-frame clones only, minus some. The data contain 2,500,000 or so clones, roughly nine tenths of them singletons. The CDR3 has 13 residues. The V gene lost 0 bases and the J gene lost 4 bases, with 7 bases spanning the gap. The germline V gene has CDR1 LNHDA and CDR2 SQIVND (reference sequence). Healthy HIV-negative adults without recent acute infections or vaccinations served as donors. V and J are TRBV19 and TRBJ2-7; TRBD1 might be the D (6 bases). The sequence was collected from a man between 18 and 29 years old in good health. Sample: naive CD4+ T cells sorted from blood. Subset meaning: CD45RA+ positively selected. The CDR3 DNA reads TGTGCCAGTAGTATAGAGACAGGTTACGAGCAGTACTTC. This gives the protein CASSIETGYEQYF. The variable domain in full, completed from reference TRBV19 and TRBJ2-7, reads DGGITQSPKYLFRKEGQNVTLSCEQNLNHDAMYWYRQDPGQGLRLIYYSQIVNDFQKGDIAEGYSVSREKKESFPLTVTSAQKNPTAFYLCASSIETGYEQYFGPGTRLTVT.